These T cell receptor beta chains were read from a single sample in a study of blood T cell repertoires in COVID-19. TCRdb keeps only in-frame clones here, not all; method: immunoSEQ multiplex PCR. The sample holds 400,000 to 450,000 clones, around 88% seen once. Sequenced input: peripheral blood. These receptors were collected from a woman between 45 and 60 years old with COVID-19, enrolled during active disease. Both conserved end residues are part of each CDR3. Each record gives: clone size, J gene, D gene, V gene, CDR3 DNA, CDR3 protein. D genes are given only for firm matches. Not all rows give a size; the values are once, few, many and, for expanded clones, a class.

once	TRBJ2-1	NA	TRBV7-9	TGTGCCAGCAGCTTAAACCCGGACAGCTCCTACAATGAGCAGTTCTTC	CASSLNPDSSYNEQFF
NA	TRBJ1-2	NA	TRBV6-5	TGTGCCAGCAGCACCACCATAGATCCTAACTATGGCTACACCTTC	CASSTTIDPNYGYTF
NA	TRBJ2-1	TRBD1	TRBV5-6	TGTGCCAGCAGCTTCCGGGACAGGGGTGCGGATGAGCAGTTCTTC	CASSFRDRGADEQFF
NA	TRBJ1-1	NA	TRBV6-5	TGTGCCAGCAGCCCATCACAGGGCTGGAACACTGAAGCTTTCTTT	CASSPSQGWNTEAFF
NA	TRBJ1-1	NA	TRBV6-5	TGTGCCAGTAGGACAGCCAACACTGAAGCTTTCTTT	CASRTANTEAFF
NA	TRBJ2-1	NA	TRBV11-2	TGTGCCAGCAGCTTAGGAGCGGGTCTATACAATGAGCAGTTCTTC	CASSLGAGLYNEQFF
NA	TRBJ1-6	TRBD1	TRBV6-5	TGTGCCAGCAGCCTAACAGGGGCGAAATCACCCCTCCACTTT	CASSLTGAKSPLHF
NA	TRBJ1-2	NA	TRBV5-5	TGTGCCAGCAGCTTGAGGGCAGGGGAAGATGGCTACACCTTC	CASSLRAGEDGYTF
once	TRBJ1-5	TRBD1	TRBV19	TGTGCCAGTAGTCCGGACCGGGACAGGGGCCCACGGCAGCCCCAGCATTTT	CASSPDRDRGPRQPQHF
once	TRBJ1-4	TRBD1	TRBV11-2	TGTGCCAGCAGCTTAGGGGACAGGGCACGAGAAAAACTGTTTTTT	CASSLGDRAREKLFF
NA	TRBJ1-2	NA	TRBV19	TGTGCCAGTAGTAGGTCAGGGATCTACACCTTC	CASSRSGIYTF
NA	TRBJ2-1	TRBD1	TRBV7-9	TGTGCCAGCAGCTTACTTCAGGGGGTCCAGGAGGAGCAGTTCTTC	CASSLLQGVQEEQFF
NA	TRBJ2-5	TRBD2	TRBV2	TGTGCCAGCAGACCGACTAGCGGGGGGCAAGAGACCCAGTACTTC	CASRPTSGGQETQYF
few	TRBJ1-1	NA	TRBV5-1	TGCGCCAGCAGCTTGGGGACAAACACTGAAGCTTTCTTT	CASSLGTNTEAFF
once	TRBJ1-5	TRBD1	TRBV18	TGTGCCAGCTCACCTACAGGGGACGGGGATCAGCCCCAGCATTTT	CASSPTGDGDQPQHF
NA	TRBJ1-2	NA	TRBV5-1	TGCGCCAGCAGCTCGGCCCAGGACGGAGGGGGCTACACCTTC	CASSSAQDGGGYTF
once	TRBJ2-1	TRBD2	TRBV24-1	TGTGCCACCAGTGACCCCTCGGGGAGCGGGGACTACAATGAGCAGTTCTTC	CATSDPSGSGDYNEQFF
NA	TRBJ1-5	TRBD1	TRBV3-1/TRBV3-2	TGTGCCAGCAGCGAAGGGGGCCGAAATCAGCCCCAGCATTTT	CASSEGGRNQPQHF
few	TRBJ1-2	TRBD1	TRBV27	TGTGCCAGCAGCTATGGGACAGGAGGGGGCCATGGCTACACCTTC	CASSYGTGGGHGYTF
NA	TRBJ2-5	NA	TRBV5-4	TGTGCCAGCAGGCCATTTATGGACGGGAAAGAGACCCAGTACTTC	CASRPFMDGKETQYF
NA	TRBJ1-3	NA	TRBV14	TGTGCCAGCAGCCAGAGCCCAAAGGGGAAATCTGAAAACACCATATATTTT	CASSQSPKGKSENTIYF
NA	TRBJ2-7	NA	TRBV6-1	TGTGCCAGCAGTGAACGGCAACAGGGACCCTACGAGCAGTACTTC	CASSERQQGPYEQYF
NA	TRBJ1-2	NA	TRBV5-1	TGCGCCAGCGCACAGGGTATTTCAGACTATGGCTACACCTTC	CASAQGISDYGYTF
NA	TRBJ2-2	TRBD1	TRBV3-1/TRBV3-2	TGTGCCAGCAGCCGATTCGACAGGGGAAGGACCGGGGAGCTGTTTTTT	CASSRFDRGRTGELFF
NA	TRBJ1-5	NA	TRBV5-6	TGTGCCAGCAGAAAAGCGGGGTATCAGCCCCAGCATTTT	CASRKAGYQPQHF
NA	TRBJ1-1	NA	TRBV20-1	TGCAGTGCTAGAGATAGCACTGAAGCTTTCTTT	CSARDSTEAFF
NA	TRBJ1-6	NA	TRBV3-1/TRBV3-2	TGTGCCAGCAGCCAAGGGGGGGGTCATAACCTCCACTTT	CASSQGGGHNLHF
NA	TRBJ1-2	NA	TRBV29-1	TGCAGCGTTGAATTTCAGGGACTAGCTAACTATGGCTACACCTTC	CSVEFQGLANYGYTF
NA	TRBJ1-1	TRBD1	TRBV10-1	TGCGCCAGCAGTGACAGGGGGCTTCTGGAGAACACTGAAGCTTTCTTT	CASSDRGLLENTEAFF
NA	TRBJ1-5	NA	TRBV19	TGTGCCAGTAGTATCTCGCCCGAGCAGCCCCAGCATTTT	CASSISPEQPQHF
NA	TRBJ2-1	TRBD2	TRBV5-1	TGCGCCAGCAGTTCGCCCCAAGCGGGGCCCAGGGTCTTC	CASSSPQAGPRVF
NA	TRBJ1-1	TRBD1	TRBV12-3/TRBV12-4	TGTGCCAGCAGCTTACAGGGGGCGGCTGAAGCTTTCTTT	CASSLQGAAEAFF
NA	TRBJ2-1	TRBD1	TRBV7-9	TGTGCCAGCAGCTCGACAGGGTGGACCCACAATGAGCAGTTCTTC	CASSSTGWTHNEQFF
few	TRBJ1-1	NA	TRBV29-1	TGCAGCGTTGATAGGGGTGCTGAAGCTTTCTTT	CSVDRGAEAFF
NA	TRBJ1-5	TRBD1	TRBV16	TGTGCCAGCAGCCAATCAGGGGGCGGACAGCCCCAGCATTTT	CASSQSGGGQPQHF
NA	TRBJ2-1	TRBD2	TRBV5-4	TGTGCCAGCAGCTTCCTAGCGGCCTACAATGAGCAGTTCTTC	CASSFLAAYNEQFF
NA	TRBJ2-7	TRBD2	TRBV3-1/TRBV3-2	TGTGCCAGCAGCCAAGATAGCGGGGGGTTATCCTACGAGCAGTACTTC	CASSQDSGGLSYEQYF
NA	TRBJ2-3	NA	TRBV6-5	TGTGCCAGCAGAGGACTTCCACTCAGCACAGATACGCAGTATTTT	CASRGLPLSTDTQYF
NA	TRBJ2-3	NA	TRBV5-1	TGCGCCAGCTCCGGGGGTGGGGTGGATACGCAGTATTTT	CASSGGGVDTQYF
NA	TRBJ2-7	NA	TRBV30	TGTGCCTGGGGACAGTCCTACGAGCAGTACTTC	CAWGQSYEQYF
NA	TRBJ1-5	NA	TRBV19	TGTGCCAGCTCCGGGGGGGGAAATCAGCCCCAGCATTTT	CASSGGGNQPQHF
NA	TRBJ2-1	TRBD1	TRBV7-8	TGTGCCAGCAGCTTAGTAATCCGGGACAGGGGATACAATGAGCAGTTCTTC	CASSLVIRDRGYNEQFF
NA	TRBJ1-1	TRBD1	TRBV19	TGTGCCAGTAGTAGGGGACAGGGTAGCACTGAAGCTTTCTTT	CASSRGQGSTEAFF
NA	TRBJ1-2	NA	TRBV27	TGTGCCAGCAGTCCCTTTCAGGGTAACTATGGCTACACCTTC	CASSPFQGNYGYTF
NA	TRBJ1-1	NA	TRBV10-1	TGCGCCAGCAGTGATCCAGGGTACGGCACTGAAGCTTTCTTT	CASSDPGYGTEAFF
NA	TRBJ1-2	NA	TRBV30	TGTGCCTGGAGTGTACGATTGCGGACACCCTCGGACTATGGCTACACCTTC	CAWSVRLRTPSDYGYTF
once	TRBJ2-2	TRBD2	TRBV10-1	TGCGCCAGCAGTGTCCAGCGGGGGACCGGGGAGCTGTTTTTT	CASSVQRGTGELFF
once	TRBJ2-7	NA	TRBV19	TGTGCCAGTAGTATAGAACTGAGCTCCTACGAGCAGTACTTC	CASSIELSSYEQYF
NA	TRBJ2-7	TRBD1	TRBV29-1	TGCAGCGTTGACCCCGGGACAGGGACCGACGAGCAGTACTTC	CSVDPGTGTDEQYF
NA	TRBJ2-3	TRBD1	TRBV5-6	TGTGCCAGCAGCTTCCTAGGGGGCGCCGGCACAGATACGCAGTATTTT	CASSFLGGAGTDTQYF
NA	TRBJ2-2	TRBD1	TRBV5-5	TGTGCCAGCAGCTTCGGGACAGGGGGCGCCCGGACCGGGGAGCTGTTTTTT	CASSFGTGGARTGELFF